This TCR beta chain appears in the sequencing data of a study of early T cells in non-severe SARS-CoV-2 infection (dated by TCRdb to the early 2020s). Looking at the study overall: Because TCR sequencing was done on bulk RNA from unsorted whole blood, the alpha and beta chains could not be paired.

The study was a case-control design nested within a healthcare worker cohort in London, UK, with weekly nasopharyngeal swab PCR tests and blood sampling. Healthcare workers were enrolled in the week of the UK lockdown, from 23 to 31 March 2020, and were followed every week for up to roughly 15 weeks. Receptor amplification or capture employed 5' RACE. Sequencing was carried out with a NextSeq 500. The TCR library protocol attached unique molecular identifiers to individual cDNA molecules to correct for sequencing error and PCR bias. TCR alpha and beta chains were both sequenced, and the abundances of alpha and beta sequences in each sample were closely correlated with each other. Regarding the original processing steps: Decombinator V4 was used to annotate the V gene, J gene and CDR3 of the TCR sequences. TCRs were defined as expanded if a significant change between any two time points was detected under a Poisson model with p below 0.0001. TCR abundances were normalised to the total number of TCRs sequenced in each sample and reported as counts per million. MAIT TCRs were defined by TRAV1-2 paired with TRAJ12, TRAJ20 or TRAJ33, and iNKT TCRs by TRAV10 paired with TRAJ18. VDJdb, accessed 1 November 2021, was searched for CMV, EBV and SARS-CoV-2 annotated TCRs, with TCRs annotated for multiple antigens excluded. TCRdb ran its own pipeline on the public reads, namely fastp trimming at Q25 and MiXCR clone calling, and kept in-frame beta chains. Each CDR3 protein gets just one entry, which takes the most common genes and DNA from the rows behind it. TCRdb's processing, not the authors' own work, is the source of the V and J calls. Recorded for this sample are approximately 49,000 distinct CDR3 sequences; approximately 12% of them occurred a single time. In total, the top ten clones hold 9.1% of the sample.

Comments on this clonotype: The antigen it binds to is not known. The input lacks base qualities; no much larger clone sits a single base away.

The CDR3 measures 14 amino acids from cysteine to phenylalanine. CDR3 DNA is the only sequence kept; it has 42 bases, read in frame from the first base. From the germline V gene, CDR1 is MNHEY and CDR2 is SVGEGT. Trimming removed 10 bases from V and 2 bases from J; the gene matches leave 11 bases unexplained. General findings and caveats noted by the study authors: VDJdb matching was skewed toward anti-spike CD8 responses and likely underestimated virus-specific expansions, missing private and CD4 specificities.

Sequencing was done on a sample of whole blood. The chain uses TRBV6-2 or TRBV6-3 and TRBJ2-7; TRBD1 aligns with 7 central bases. The TCR comes from an adult who was a healthcare worker with PCR-confirmed SARS-CoV-2 infection or an uninfected control (not recorded which). The DNA is as follows: TGTGCCATCGAACAACGGGGACAGCCCTACGAGCAGTACTTC. Translated, this is CAIEQRGQPYEQYF.